What follows are 13 T cell receptor beta chains derived from one specimen sequenced in a study of ipilimumab plus nivolumab after autologous stem cell transplantation (dated by TCRdb to about 2021). The library was produced with the immunoSEQ multiplex PCR assay. TCRdb provides this immuneACCESS table in a form limited to in-frame rearrangements. Some clones are lacking; in checked studies, under half of them reflect an unresolved V gene, and why the rest are absent is not known. The sample profile shows about 2,200 clones; roughly 78% of them were found once. Roughly 60% of the sample is taken by the ten largest. This specimen was PBMCs, taken in a trial of ipilimumab plus nivolumab as post-transplant consolidation. The source of these receptors is a male donor with multiple myeloma.

This clone was recorded only once. V and J are TRBV30 and TRBJ2-5, with TRBD2 matching 7 bases. Germline loops: CDR1 GTSNPN, CDR2 SVGIG (reference sequence). The CDR3 has 14 amino acids. V lost 4 bases and J lost 4; bases outside the gene matches: 9. The CDR3 sequence: CAWMRGGPGETQYF. The CDR3 DNA reads as TGTGCCTGGATGAGGGGAGGGCCGGGAGAGACCCAGTACTTC.

This chain connects TRBV7-9 to TRBJ2-3; D not resolved. Trimming took 1 base from V and 0 from J, leaving 11 bases between them. CDR1 SEHNR and CDR2 FQNEAQ come from the germline V gene (reference sequence). There are 16 residues in the CDR3. The CDR3 DNA reads as TGTGCCAGCAGCTTAGGGGTCAGAACTAGCACAGATACGCAGTATTTT. Protein: CASSLGVRTSTDTQYF.

V is TRBV30 and J is TRBJ1-2; TRBD1 might be the D (6 bases). This CDR3 comprises 12 residues. Trimming shortened V by 4 bases and J by 9 bases, and 15 bases separated the two germline ends. The germline V gene has CDR1 GTSNPN and CDR2 SVGIG (reference sequence). The CDR3 is CAWMGGRLSYTF. Written as DNA, the CDR3 is TGTGCCTGGATGGGGGGGCGGTTGAGCTACACCTTC.

This chain uses TRBV5-1 with TRBJ2-2; D remains ambiguous. V lost 1 base, J lost 0 bases, and 7 bases lay in between. Germline values: CDR1 SGHRS, CDR2 YFSETQ. This CDR3 has 15 residues. The CDR3 nucleotides read TGCGCCAGCAGCTTGAGTCAGCCGAACACCGGGGAGCTGTTTTTT. Its protein product is CASSLSQPNTGELFF.

Regarding this clone: Different DNA sequences within this sample yield the same CDR3. The chain is built from TRBV30 and TRBJ1-2, with D uncertain. This CDR3 is 13 amino acids long. The V gene lost 0 bases and the J gene lost 2 bases, with 7 bases spanning the gap. Looked up from germline, CDR1 is GTSNPN and CDR2 is SVGIG (reference sequence). The CDR3 sequence is CAWSVSLNYGYTF. CDR3 sequence (DNA): TGTGCCTGGAGTGTATCGTTGAACTATGGCTACACCTTC. Combining the CDR3 with reference TRBV30 and TRBJ1-2 gives the whole variable domain SQTIHQWPATLVQPVGSPLSLECTVEGTSNPNLYWYRQAAGRGLQLLFYSVGIGQISSEVPQNLSASRPQDRQFILSSKKLLLSDSGFYLCAWSVSLNYGYTFGSGTRLTVV.

This chain connects TRBV27 to TRBJ2-5; 10 bases are a match to TRBD1. This CDR3 contains 15 residues. V trimming: 7 bases; J trimming: 11 bases; junction bases outside the gene matches: 16. Germline CDR1 and CDR2: MNHEY and SMNVEV (reference sequence). The CDR3: CASTTWDRGVVEQYF. The CDR3, as DNA: TGTGCCAGCACGACATGGGACAGGGGTGTGGTGGAGCAGTACTTC.

This clone was counted a few times. This chain uses TRBV13 with TRBJ1-1; 7 nucleotides agree with TRBD1. Germline V gives CDR1 PRHDT, CDR2 FYEKMQ (reference sequence). CDR3 length: 15 residues. The J segment lost 0 bases and the V segment lost 2 bases, leaving 3 bases of the junction unmatched. CDR3 DNA sequence: TGTGCCAGCAGCTTACAAGGGACAGTGAACACTGAAGCTTTCTTT. Protein product: CASSLQGTVNTEAFF.

This clone was picked up a small number of times. The rearrangement links TRBV4-1 to TRBJ2-3; 8 bases align to TRBD1. Trimming cost V 4 bases and J 2 bases; bases outside gene matches: 8. Germline loops: CDR1 MGHRA, CDR2 YSYEKL. The length of the CDR3 is 16 residues. The CDR3, as DNA: TGCGCCAGCAGCCCGACGACAGGGGAAGACACAGATACGCAGTATTTT. Translated, it gives CASSPTTGEDTDTQYF.

The rearrangement joins TRBV2 to TRBJ1-5; D ambiguous. This CDR3 spans 14 amino acids. The germline V and J ends were trimmed by 7 bases and 2 bases, with 12 bases remaining between them. Germline V lookup: CDR1 SNHLY, CDR2 FYNNEI. The CDR3 loop is CASTRDLGNQPQHF. In DNA form, the CDR3 reads TGTGCCAGCACCCGGGATTTGGGCAATCAGCCCCAGCATTTT.

This sequence joins TRBV19 and TRBJ2-5; TRBD2 matches at 7 bases. The V and J ends lost 10 bases and 4 bases, in that order; junction bases with no gene match: 6. CDR3 length: 12 residues. The V gene's germline CDR1 is LNHDA and CDR2 SQIVND (reference sequence). CDR3 sequence (DNA): TGTGCCACTTCGACTAGCCCAGAGACCCAGTACTTC. Residues: CATSTSPETQYF.

The chain couples TRBV11-2 to TRBJ2-1, with TRBD2 identical over 7 bases. Unmatched junction bases numbered 6, after V lost 3 bases and J lost 7 bases. Germline assignment: CDR1 SGHAT and CDR2 FQNNGV. The CDR3 has 14 amino acids. The CDR3 DNA reads TGTGCCAGCAGCTTCCGAGGGAGGGCGAATGAGCAGTTCTTC. Translating it yields CASSFRGRANEQFF. Using reference TRBV11-2 and TRBJ2-1 for the parts outside the CDR3, the full variable domain is EAGVAQSPRYKIIEKRQSVAFWCNPISGHATLYWYQQILGQGPKLLIQFQNNGVVDDSQLPKDRFSAERLKGVDSTLKIQPAKLEDSAVYLCASSFRGRANEQFFGPGTRLTVL.

CDR3 bases: TGCGCCAGCGGGACTAGCGGGCTCCGCCTGGAGGAGCAGTACTTC. Its protein is CASGTSGLRLEEQYF. This chain connects TRBV5-1 to TRBJ2-7, with 12 bases aligning to TRBD2. CDR1 and CDR2 from the germline V gene are SGHRS and YFSETQ. The length of the CDR3 is 15 residues. V lost 7 bases to trimming and J lost 7 bases; unmatched junction nucleotides: 12.

V usage is TRBV5-4 and J usage is TRBJ2-1; TRBD1 aligns across 9 bases. Germline V gene data show CDR1 as SGHNT and CDR2 as YYREEE (reference sequence). This CDR3 has 14 amino acids. V gave up 4 bases and J gave up 3 bases; unmatched junction bases: 2. Here the CDR3 reads CASSRDRDYNEQFF. The CDR3 DNA is TGTGCCAGCAGCCGGGACAGGGACTACAATGAGCAGTTCTTC.